This entry lists 8 T cell receptor beta chains sequenced from one sample in a study of CD8 T cells in ankylosing spondylitis. TCRdb reanalysed the 5' RACE reads using MiXCR and keeps one entry per CDR3 protein. Found here are 470,000 or so distinct CDR3 sequences, approximately 26% of them singletons; the top ten hold over 0.8%. Overall study results and limits: For ankylosing spondylitis blood, a TCR beta motif of seven to nine highly homologous variants appeared characteristic.

These receptors are not linked to any known antigen. Sample: blood, either unsorted or a sorted T cell fraction (not recorded which). The receptors were sampled from a male donor with ankylosing spondylitis.

The chain recombines TRBV15 with TRBJ1-6; unclear D gene. The V gene lost 3 bases and the J gene lost 3 bases, with 15 bases spanning the gap. CDR1 and CDR2 (germline): LNHNV, YYDKDF (reference sequence). This CDR3 contains 17 residues. Here the CDR3 reads CATSRGRRTYYNSPLHF. The DNA for the CDR3 is TGTGCCACCAGCAGGGGAAGAAGGACTTACTATAATTCACCCCTCCACTTT.

The chain is built from TRBV10-3 and TRBJ1-5; 11 bases line up with TRBD1. The CDR3 totals 14 residues. The V and J ends lost 6 bases and 3 bases, in that order; junction bases with no gene match: 1. The V gene's germline CDR1 is ENHRY and CDR2 SYGVKD. Here the CDR3 DNA reads TGTGCCATCAGGGGACAGGGGGACAATCAGCCCCAGCATTTT. Protein: CAIRGQGDNQPQHF.

The V call is TRBV20-1, the J call TRBJ1-2; 7 positions agree with TRBD1. This CDR3 region has 13 residues. The V gene's germline CDR1 is DFQATT and CDR2 SNEGSKA (reference sequence). Trimming removed 5 bases from V and 4 bases from J; junction bases left unmatched: 7. As DNA, the CDR3 is TGCAGTGCTTACCCCCGGGACAGCTATGGCTACACCTTC. This gives the protein CSAYPRDSYGYTF.

The chain combines TRBV5-6 with TRBJ2-3; perhaps TRBD1 as D (5 bases). With 1 base removed from V and 3 bases from J, the gap between germline ends came to 9 bases. Germline CDR1 SGHDT, CDR2 YYEEEE. The length of the CDR3 is 14 residues. The CDR3 is CASSLPGRTDTQYF. In DNA form, the CDR3 reads TGTGCCAGCAGCTTGCCAGGGCGGACAGATACGCAGTATTTT.

The CDR3 DNA sequence: TGCAGTGCTAGAGATCCGGCTAGCGGGAAGAGCGAGCAGTACTTC. Translation gives CSARDPASGKSEQYF. V gene TRBV20-1 combines with J gene TRBJ2-7; the match to TRBD2 covers 9 bases. The germline CDR1 and CDR2 sequences are DFQATT and SNEGSKA (reference sequence). With 0 bases clipped from V and 6 bases from J, the junction kept 9 bases outside the gene matches. CDR3 length: 15 residues.

This sequence joins TRBV20-1 and TRBJ1-3; D might be TRBD1 (5 bases). Germline CDR1 reads DFQATT; CDR2 reads SNEGSKA (reference sequence). V was cut by 4 bases and J by 3 bases, with 10 bases left in between. The CDR3 consists of 13 residues. The CDR3: CSATGLLGNTIYF. In DNA, the CDR3 is TGCAGTGCTACAGGGTTACTTGGAAACACCATATATTTT.

The chain is built from TRBV11-3 and TRBJ2-3; maybe TRBD2 (5 bases). The CDR3 runs 15 residues. The germline V gene has CDR1 SGHNT and CDR2 YENEEA. V was trimmed by 1 base and J by 4 bases, leaving 12 bases between them. CDR3 amino acids: CASSLVGSLPDTQYF. CDR3 nucleotides: TGTGCCAGCAGCTTAGTTGGGAGTCTACCAGATACGCAGTATTTT.

V is TRBV21-1 and J is TRBJ1-2. TRBV21-1 is marked as a pseudogene. CDR3 length: 13 amino acids. CDR3 DNA: TGTGCCAGCAAGCCACTTCTTAACTATGGCTACACCTTC. Encoded protein: CASKPLLNYGYTF.